This TCR beta chain was identified in a study of blood T cell repertoires in COVID-19. Assay: immunoSEQ multiplex PCR; the TCRdb copy retains only in-frame clones and omits some. Of 150,000 to 200,000 clones in the sample, more than 75% were seen once. This CDR3 is built from 14 residues. V shed 2 bases and J shed 3 bases, with 10 bases lying between them. The germline CDR1 and CDR2 sequences are KGHSH and LQKENI. The gene calls are TRBV18 and TRBJ2-5; the D gene is possibly TRBD2 (5 bases). The sequence derives from a human donor with acute COVID-19. The donor label of this sample is uncertain. The sequencing input was PBMCs or T cells enriched from blood (not recorded which). The CDR3 DNA sequence: TGTGCCAGCTCACCATCCGGGAACAAAGAGACCCAGTACTTC. It is translated as CASSPSGNKETQYF.